One and the same sample provided the 26 T cell receptor beta chains below, sequenced in a study of blood T cell repertoires in COVID-19. Only in-frame clones appear in the TCRdb table, and some are missing; sequencing was by immunoSEQ multiplex PCR. The table lists 60,000 to 65,000 clones, 70% to 80% of them singletons. Sequenced: peripheral blood. The origin of the receptors is a man in his 60s with acute or convalescent COVID-19.

The chain employs TRBV7-9 and TRBJ2-3; D perhaps matches TRBD2 (5 bases). The length of the CDR3 is 14 residues. Germline V gene data show CDR1 as SEHNR and CDR2 as FQNEAQ (reference sequence). V shed 3 bases and J shed 0 bases, with 7 bases lying between them. This CDR3 reads CASSFSVSTDTQYF. The CDR3 bases are TGTGCCAGCAGCTTTAGCGTTAGCACAGATACGCAGTATTTT.

The chain links TRBV27 to TRBJ2-3, with a possible D match to TRBD1 (6 bases). The V gene's germline CDR1 is MNHEY and CDR2 SMNVEV (reference sequence). The CDR3 contains 14 residues. V was shortened by 6 bases and J by 6 bases, with 16 bases between the two germline ends. The CDR3 sequence: CASSWDTGYDTQYF. The DNA of the CDR3 is TGTGCCAGCAGCTGGGACACGGGTTATGATACGCAGTATTTT.

This rearrangement joins TRBV6-5 to TRBJ2-5; 8 bases match TRBD2. Looked up from germline, CDR1 is MNHEY and CDR2 is SVGAGI. V lost 7 bases and J lost 3; bases outside the gene matches: 7. The CDR3 is 14 amino acids. In DNA form, the CDR3 reads TGTGCCAGCACGGCTAGCGGGTGGGAAGAGACCCAGTACTTC. Residues: CASTASGWEETQYF.

This clone was observed once. The rearrangement links TRBV10-3 to TRBJ2-3, with TRBD2 matching over 7 bases. In germline, CDR1 is ENHRY, CDR2 SYGVKD. The V segment lost 5 bases and the J segment 1 base; nucleotides outside the gene matches: 6. The CDR3 sequence is 15 residues long. The CDR3 DNA follows: TGTGCCATCAGTAGCGGGATAGGGGGCACAGATACGCAGTATTTT. Its protein is CAISSGIGGTDTQYF.

This chain connects TRBV6-5 to TRBJ2-1; possible D gene TRBD2, 6 bases. Trimming took off 2 bases at V and 8 bases at J, with 13 bases between the two ends. The germline gives CDR1 MNHEY, CDR2 SVGAGI. This CDR3 contains 14 residues. As DNA, the CDR3 is TGTGCCAGCAGTTACGGGGGACTGCCGGATGAGCAGTTCTTC. It codes for CASSYGGLPDEQFF.

This rearrangement joins TRBV30 to TRBJ2-5; D might be TRBD1 (6 bases). The CDR3 runs to 13 residues. The germline gives CDR1 GTSNPN, CDR2 SVGIG (reference sequence). V lost 3 bases and J lost 3, with 11 bases in between. The chain's CDR3 is CAWRRTVKETQYF. CDR3 DNA sequence: TGTGCCTGGAGGCGGACAGTTAAAGAGACCCAGTACTTC.

The gene calls are TRBV5-5 and TRBJ2-5; TRBD2 matches 12 bases. With 2 bases clipped from V and 4 bases from J, the junction kept 3 bases outside the gene matches. The CDR3 is 15 amino acids. CDR1 and CDR2 from the germline V gene are SGHKS and YYEKEE (reference sequence). DNA of the CDR3: TGTGCCAGCAGCTTAGAGGGACTAGCGGGAGAGACCCAGTACTTC. The encoded protein is CASSLEGLAGETQYF.

J is TRBJ1-6 and V is TRBV6-1, with D perhaps matching TRBD1 (6 bases). CDR1 is MNHNS, CDR2 SASEGT, per germline. CDR3 length: 14 residues. V shed 1 base and J shed 13 bases, with 14 bases lying between them. CDR3 amino acids: CASSEGTASPPLHF. In nucleotides, the CDR3 is TGTGCCAGCAGTGAAGGGACAGCGAGCCCCCCCCTCCACTTT.

J is TRBJ1-1 and V is TRBV30; 11 positions match TRBD1. CDR3 length: 16 residues. From germline, CDR1 is GTSNPN and CDR2 SVGIG (reference sequence). V trimming: 0 bases; J trimming: 8 bases; junction bases outside the gene matches: 11. CDR3 nucleotides: TGTGCCTGGAGTGTAATGGGGGGACAGGGGGGTACGGAAGCTTTCTTT. It specifies CAWSVMGGQGGTEAFF.

The table lists this clone with a few counts. The rearrangement joins TRBV18 to TRBJ1-3; 10 positions agree with TRBD1. The germline gives CDR1 KGHSH, CDR2 LQKENI. The CDR3 length is 17 residues. V lost 5 bases, J lost 2 bases, and 9 bases stayed unmatched. The CDR3 reads CASSSGQGKDTGNTIYF. The DNA for the CDR3 is TGTGCCAGCTCATCGGGACAGGGGAAGGACACTGGAAACACCATATATTTT. Supplemented by reference TRBV18 and TRBJ1-3, the full variable domain reads NAGVMQNPRHLVRRRGQEARLRCSPMKGHSHVYWYRQLPEEGLKFMVYLQKENIIDESGMPKERFSAEFPKEGPSILRIQQVVRGDSAAYFCASSSGQGKDTGNTIYFGEGSWLTVV.

V is TRBV6-6 and J is TRBJ1-3; D not certain. In germline, CDR1 is MNHNY, CDR2 SVGAGI (reference sequence). The V end was cut by 5 bases, the J end by 3 bases, with 8 bases between. The CDR3 has 13 amino acids. CDR3 in amino acids: CASSPQIGNTIYF. The CDR3 DNA sequence: TGTGCCAGCAGTCCACAGATTGGAAACACCATATATTTT.

The rearrangement uses TRBV7-8 and TRBJ2-7; unclear D gene. Germline CDR1 and CDR2: SGHVS and FQNEAQ. This CDR3 is 12 amino acids long. V lost 5 bases to trimming and J lost 3 bases, with 8 bases between them. The CDR3 DNA is TGTGCCAGCAGCCCTTTCTTCTACGAGCAGTACTTC. Amino acids: CASSPFFYEQYF.

The chain combines TRBV28 with TRBJ2-7, with 7 bases identical to TRBD2. Germline CDR1 and CDR2: MDHEN and SYDVKM. The CDR3 has 14 residues. V shed 3 bases and J 4 bases; nucleotides not matched to a gene: 6. CDR3 residues: CASSFTSVTYEQYF. The CDR3, as DNA: TGTGCCAGCAGTTTCACTAGCGTTACATACGAGCAGTACTTC.

This chain joins TRBV19 and TRBJ2-5; TRBD1 might be the D (6 bases). The CDR3 extends over 15 amino acids. Germline CDR1 LNHDA, CDR2 SQIVND (reference sequence). V was shortened by 3 bases and J by 3 bases, with 14 bases between the two germline ends. Here the CDR3 DNA reads TGTGCCAGTAGTATGATACAGGGATGGGAAGAGACCCAGTACTTC. It is translated as CASSMIQGWEETQYF.

This chain uses TRBV7-6 with TRBJ1-2; 11 bases are a match to TRBD1. The germline V gene encodes CDR1 SGHVS and CDR2 FNYEAQ. The V and J ends lost 2 bases and 5 bases, in that order; junction bases with no gene match: 7. This CDR3 contains 16 residues. CDR3: CASSLFGQGARYGYTF. DNA of the CDR3: TGTGCCAGCAGCTTATTCGGACAGGGGGCCAGATATGGCTACACCTTC. The whole variable domain, remainder taken from reference TRBV7-6 and TRBJ1-2, is GAGVSQSPRYKVTKRGQDVALRCDPISGHVSLYWYRQALGQGPEFLTYFNYEAQQDKSGLPNDRFSAERPEGSISTLTIQRTEQRDSAMYRCASSLFGQGARYGYTFGSGTRLTVV.

In DNA, the CDR3 is TGCGCCAGCAGCCCGGGACTAGCGGGAGGAGGGACCGGGGAGCTGTTTTTT. This codes for CASSPGLAGGGTGELFF. V gene TRBV5-1 combines with J gene TRBJ2-2, with 15 bases identical to TRBD2. Unmatched junction bases numbered 6, after V lost 4 bases and J lost 5 bases. The CDR3 length is 17 residues. In germline, CDR1 is SGHRS, CDR2 YFSETQ.

The V gene is TRBV19, the J gene TRBJ1-1; 7 bases align to TRBD1. The CDR3 loop spans 15 amino acids. V was pared by 9 bases and J by 3 bases, with 13 bases of the junction left unmatched. From germline, CDR1 is LNHDA and CDR2 SQIVND (reference sequence). The CDR3 here is CASPPNRGRYTEAFF. The CDR3 coding sequence is TGTGCCAGCCCACCTAACAGGGGTCGGTACACTGAAGCTTTCTTT.

V gene TRBV4-2 combines with J gene TRBJ2-3; a possible D gene is TRBD1 (6 bases). The V and J ends lost 4 bases and 0 bases respectively, with 14 bases between them. In germline, CDR1 is LGHNA, CDR2 YNFKEQ. This CDR3 region has 16 residues. The CDR3 spells CASSRRQGSSTDTQYF. CDR3 coding DNA: TGTGCCAGCAGCCGCCGTCAGGGGTCTAGCACAGATACGCAGTATTTT.

This clone occurred a few times. The rearrangement uses TRBV5-1 and TRBJ2-5; the D gene is possibly TRBD2 (5 bases). The CDR3 totals 13 residues. V shed 4 bases and J shed 4 bases, with 11 bases lying between them. In germline, CDR1 is SGHRS, CDR2 YFSETQ. The CDR3 region has the DNA TGCGCCAGCAGCCGAGGGATTCGAGAGACCCAGTACTTC. Amino acids: CASSRGIRETQYF.

The chain combines TRBV10-3 with TRBJ2-3; TRBD2 aligns across 13 bases. CDR1 is ENHRY, CDR2 SYGVKD, per germline. J lost 4 bases, V lost 7 bases, and 5 bases had no gene match. The CDR3 covers 15 residues. The CDR3, as DNA: TGTGCCATCACCCGGACTAGCGGGAGCGCAGATACGCAGTATTTT. Its protein is CAITRTSGSADTQYF.

The gene calls are TRBV4-2 and TRBJ2-6; tentative D call: TRBD2 (5 bases). Per the germline V gene, CDR1 is LGHNA and CDR2 is YNFKEQ. The V end was cut by 0 bases, the J end by 0 bases, with 15 bases between. CDR3 length equals 19 residues. DNA for the CDR3: TGTGCCAGCAGCCAAGATGGACGGGGTTTCGACTCTGGGGCCAACGTCCTGACTTTC. Translated: CASSQDGRGFDSGANVLTF.

This chain links TRBV19 with TRBJ2-3; maybe TRBD2 (6 bases). The CDR3 runs 12 residues. The germline V gene encodes CDR1 LNHDA and CDR2 SQIVND (reference sequence). V gave up 10 bases and J gave up 4 bases, with 12 bases separating them. The CDR3 loop reads CATLTGADTQYF. Here the CDR3 DNA reads TGTGCCACCCTGACGGGGGCAGATACGCAGTATTTT.

V usage is TRBV24-1 and J usage is TRBJ2-7; no clear D gene. The germline gives CDR1 KGHDR, CDR2 SFDVKD. Trimming took 4 bases from V and 1 from J, leaving 4 bases between them. The CDR3 loop spans 12 amino acids. The CDR3 sequence is CATSDRSYEQYF. The CDR3 DNA is TGTGCCACCAGTGACAGGTCCTACGAGCAGTACTTC.

In this sample, this clone turned up once. CDR3 region: CASTSPGINTEAFF. CDR3 coding DNA: TGTGCCAGCACCTCGCCGGGTATCAACACTGAAGCTTTCTTT. The chain is built from TRBV6-5 and TRBJ1-1; D unclear. Germline-derived CDR1 and CDR2 are MNHEY and SVGAGI. CDR3 length equals 14 residues. V shed 7 bases and J shed 2 bases, with 14 bases lying between them.

This clone was seen just once. The genes are TRBV5-6 and TRBJ2-5, with TRBD1 matching over 8 bases. The germline V gene encodes CDR1 SGHDT and CDR2 YYEEEE. Trimming removed 4 bases from V and 2 bases from J; junction bases left unmatched: 10. This CDR3 has 16 residues. CDR3 in amino acids: CASSLGMGQVQETQYF. The DNA of the CDR3 is TGTGCCAGCAGCCTGGGGATGGGACAGGTTCAAGAGACCCAGTACTTC. The full variable domain, in which reference TRBV5-6 and TRBJ2-5 provide the parts outside the CDR3, is DAGVTQSPTHLIKTRGQQVTLRCSPKSGHDTVSWYQQALGQGPQFIFQYYEEEERQRGNFPDRFSGHQFPNYSSELNVNALLLGDSALYLCASSLGMGQVQETQYFGPGTRLLVL.

The rearrangement joins TRBV15 to TRBJ1-4; possibly TRBD1 for D (5 bases). CDR3 length: 16 amino acids. Between the trimmed V and J ends, which lost 3 bases and 3 bases, there was a span of 14 bases. Germline V gives CDR1 LNHNV, CDR2 YYDKDF (reference sequence). The CDR3 bases are TGTGCCACCAGCAGGGGGGGAGGGGCCGCTAATGAAAAACTGTTTTTT. Protein: CATSRGGGAANEKLFF.